Sequencing of this T cell receptor beta chain was carried out in a study of CD8 T cells in ankylosing spondylitis. 5'-RACE, quantitative and with molecular barcodes, yielded the TCR beta libraries. Using its own MiXCR run on the 5' RACE reads, TCRdb lists one record per CDR3 protein. The sample holds 200,000 to 300,000 distinct CDR3 sequences, over 8.5% seen once. This CDR3 region has 14 residues. Germline V gene data show CDR1 as SGHVS and CDR2 as FQNEAQ. Trimming cost V 3 bases and J 0 bases, with 8 bases left between them. This clonotype was seen a few times. Its cognate antigen is unknown. The study, taken as a whole, reports: Disease-linked clones were reportedly significantly enriched in matched ankylosing spondylitis synovial fluid. Ankylosing spondylitis blood appeared to be characterized by a TCR beta motif of several highly homologous variants.

The chain uses TRBV7-8 and TRBJ1-1, with D hard to call. The sequenced sample was blood, either unsorted or a sorted T cell fraction (not recorded which). The receptor was derived from a male donor with ankylosing spondylitis or in good health (not recorded which). The CDR3 nucleotides read TGTGCCAGCAGCTTCGGCAGGCTGAACACTGAAGCTTTCTTT. It codes for CASSFGRLNTEAFF.